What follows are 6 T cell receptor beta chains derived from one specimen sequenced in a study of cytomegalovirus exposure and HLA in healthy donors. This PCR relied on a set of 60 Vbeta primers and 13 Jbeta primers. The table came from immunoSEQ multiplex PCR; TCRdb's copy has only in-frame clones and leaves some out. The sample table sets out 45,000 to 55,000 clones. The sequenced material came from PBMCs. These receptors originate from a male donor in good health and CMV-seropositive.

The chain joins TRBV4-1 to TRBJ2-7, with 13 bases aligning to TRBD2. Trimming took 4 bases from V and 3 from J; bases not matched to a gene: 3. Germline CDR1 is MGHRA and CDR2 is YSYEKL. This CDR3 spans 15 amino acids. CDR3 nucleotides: TGCGCCAGCAGCCCCCGACTAGCGGGGGGCTACGAGCAGTACTTC. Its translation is CASSPRLAGGYEQYF.

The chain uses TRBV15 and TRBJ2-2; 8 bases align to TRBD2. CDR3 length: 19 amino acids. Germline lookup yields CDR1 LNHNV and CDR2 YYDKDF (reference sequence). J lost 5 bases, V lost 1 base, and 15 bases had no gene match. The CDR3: CATSRAIGGGLGGTGELFF. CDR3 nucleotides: TGTGCCACCAGCAGAGCAATCGGAGGGGGACTAGGGGGGACCGGGGAGCTGTTTTTT.

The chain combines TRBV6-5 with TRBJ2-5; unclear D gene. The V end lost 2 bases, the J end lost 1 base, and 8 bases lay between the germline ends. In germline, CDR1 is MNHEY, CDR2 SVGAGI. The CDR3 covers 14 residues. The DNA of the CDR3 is TGTGCCAGCAGTTACGGGCCGGCCCAAGAGACCCAGTACTTC. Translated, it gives CASSYGPAQETQYF.

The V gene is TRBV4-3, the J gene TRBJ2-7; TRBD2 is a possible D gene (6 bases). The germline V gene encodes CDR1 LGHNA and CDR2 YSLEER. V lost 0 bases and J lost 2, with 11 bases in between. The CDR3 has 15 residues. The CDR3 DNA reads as TGCGCCAGCAGCCAAGAGATGGGGGGAGCCTACGAGCAGTACTTC. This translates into CASSQEMGGAYEQYF.

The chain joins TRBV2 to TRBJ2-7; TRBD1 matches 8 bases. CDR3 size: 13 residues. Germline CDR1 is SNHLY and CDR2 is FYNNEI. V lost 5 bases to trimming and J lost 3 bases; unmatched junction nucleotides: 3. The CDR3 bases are TGTGCCAGCAGTCTGGGACAGGACTACGAGCAGTACTTC. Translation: CASSLGQDYEQYF.

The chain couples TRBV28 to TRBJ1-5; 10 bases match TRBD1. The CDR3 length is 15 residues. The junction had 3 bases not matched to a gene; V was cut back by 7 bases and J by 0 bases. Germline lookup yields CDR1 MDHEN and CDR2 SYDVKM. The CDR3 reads CASTGTGVSNQPQHF. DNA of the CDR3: TGTGCCAGCACCGGGACAGGGGTTAGCAATCAGCCCCAGCATTTT.